This T cell receptor beta chain was captured by sequencing in a study of cytomegalovirus exposure and HLA in healthy donors. This PCR relied on a set of 60 Vbeta primers and 13 Jbeta primers. Assay: immunoSEQ multiplex PCR; the TCRdb copy retains only in-frame clones and omits some. The data contain about 140,000 clones, around four fifths of them seen just once; the ten biggest clones take up approximately 1.5%. This clone was seen more than once but under ten times. V was pared by 2 bases and J by 1 base, with 5 bases between. The CDR3 sequence is 13 residues long. Germline V gene data show CDR1 as SNHLY and CDR2 as FYNNEI.

The V call is TRBV2, the J call TRBJ1-1; the D is unclear. Sequenced: PBMCs. This TCR came from a man aged 30-40 years in good health and CMV-seropositive. CDR3 amino acids: CASSETGNTEAFF. For the CDR3, the DNA is TGTGCCAGCAGTGAAACCGGGAACACTGAAGCTTTCTTT.